This T cell receptor beta chain was observed in a study of blood T cell repertoires in COVID-19. Here immunoSEQ multiplex PCR was the method, and the copy in TCRdb shows in-frame clones only, minus some. The sample has about 140,000 clones, over 75% seen once. Trimming shortened V by 5 bases and J by 2 bases, and 7 bases separated the two germline ends. This CDR3 is 13 amino acids long. Germline CDR1 and CDR2: LNHDA and SQIVND (reference sequence). On this clone itself: This same CDR3 is encoded by further DNA sequences in the sample.

The clonotype comes from an older man with acute or convalescent COVID-19. The sequencing sample was made of peripheral blood. The chain uses TRBV19 and TRBJ1-5; maybe TRBD1 (5 bases). The CDR3 sequence is CASSPQGNQPQHF. In DNA form, the CDR3 reads TGTGCCAGTAGTCCACAGGGCAATCAGCCCCAGCATTTT.